These T cell receptor beta chains were read from a single sample in a study of blood T cell repertoires in COVID-19. Assay used: immunoSEQ multiplex PCR; TCRdb lists only in-frame clones, some missing. The sample gives 150,000 or so clones, roughly 89% of which show up once; less than 5.5% is in the top ten. The source material was peripheral blood. Receptors originate from a human donor in a cohort sampled during active COVID-19. The CDR3 runs from the conserved cysteine through the conserved F or W. The order of the fields is J gene, CDR3 length, D gene, clone size, V gene, CDR3 DNA, CDR3 protein. A D gene is named only where the DNA matches it firmly. The size of a clone is reported for some rows only, either as once, few or many, or as a class for expanded clones.

TRBJ2-1,11,NA,NA,TRBV27,TGTGCCTACGCAAGGGATAATAGCGGATTCTTC,CAYARDNSGFF
TRBJ1-4,18,NA,NA,TRBV7-9,TGTGCCAGCGGGAAGCAGGGGCTGGCGACCGCAACTAATGAAAAACTGTTTTTT,CASGKQGLATATNEKLFF
TRBJ2-7,11,NA,NA,TRBV28,TGTGCCTCGTCCCTGTATGACGAGCAGTACTTC,CASSLYDEQYF
TRBJ1-5,15,TRBD1,NA,TRBV28,TGTGCCAGCAGCCATGCGTGGACAGGGCAACAGCCCCAGCATTTT,CASSHAWTGQQPQHF
TRBJ2-7,17,NA,NA,TRBV6-2/TRBV6-3,TGTGCCAGCAGTTACTCATTGGCCTCCAGGTCAGCCTACGAGCAGTACTTC,CASSYSLASRSAYEQYF
TRBJ1-6,15,NA,NA,TRBV10-1,TGCGCCAGCAGTGAGTCCCGGACTGAGAATTCACCCCTCCACTTT,CASSESRTENSPLHF
TRBJ2-5,15,NA,NA,TRBV7-6,TGTGCCAGCAGCTTAGCGCGGATTAGCCGGGAGACCCAGTACTTC,CASSLARISRETQYF
TRBJ2-5,15,NA,once,TRBV5-1,TGCGCCAGCAGCTTGGAAGACTACGTCCAAGAGACCCAGTACTTC,CASSLEDYVQETQYF
TRBJ1-4,14,TRBD1,NA,TRBV3-1/TRBV3-2,TGTGCCAGCACCACAGGGGCGGCTAATGAAAAACTGTTTTTT,CASTTGAANEKLFF
TRBJ2-7,11,NA,NA,TRBV3-1/TRBV3-2,TGTGCCAGCAGCCAAGATATGCGACACCACTTC,CASSQDMRHHF
TRBJ2-7,17,TRBD1,NA,TRBV28,TGTGCCAGCAGTTCTCAGGCGACAGGACAGGGTTTTTACGAGCAGTACTTC,CASSSQATGQGFYEQYF
TRBJ2-5,15,TRBD2,NA,TRBV11-1,TGTGCCAGCAGCTTAGCCGGGCGGGAGTGGGAGACCCAGTACTTC,CASSLAGREWETQYF
TRBJ1-2,14,NA,NA,TRBV29-1,TGCAGCGTTGAAGTAGGAGGGGTTTTGGATGGCTACACCTTC,CSVEVGGVLDGYTF
TRBJ1-1,12,NA,NA,TRBV6-2/TRBV6-3,TGTGCCAGCAGTTCGACAGTTAGAGAAGCTTTCTTT,CASSSTVREAFF
TRBJ1-6,20,NA,NA,TRBV3-1/TRBV3-2,TGTGCCAGCAGTCGCTTCGTGGGCCGTGAGGGTAGCTCCTATAATTCACCCCTCCACTTT,CASSRFVGREGSSYNSPLHF
TRBJ2-7,12,NA,NA,TRBV6-6,TGTGCCAGCAGGCTAGGCCCCCTCGAGCAGTACTTC,CASRLGPLEQYF
TRBJ1-2,13,TRBD1,NA,TRBV24-1,TGTGCCACCAGTGAAGATGACAGGGCTGGCTACACCTTC,CATSEDDRAGYTF
TRBJ2-5,16,TRBD2,NA,TRBV6-5,TGTGCCAGCAGTTACCCGGGACTAGCGGGCGGAGAGACCCAGTACTTC,CASSYPGLAGGETQYF
TRBJ1-1,12,NA,NA,TRBV12-3/TRBV12-4,TGTGCCAGCAGTTTTACGAGGACTGAAGCTTTCTTT,CASSFTRTEAFF
TRBJ2-3,13,NA,NA,TRBV7-3,TGTGCCAGCAGCCCTGGTGGAGCAGATACGCAGTATTTT,CASSPGGADTQYF
TRBJ1-1,14,NA,few,TRBV28,TGTGCCAGCCATAGCGGCCCCGGGGGTACTGAAGCTTTCTTT,CASHSGPGGTEAFF
TRBJ2-1,13,TRBD2,NA,TRBV2,TGTGCCACCAGACGGGAGGTAACTGGTGAGCAGTTCTTC,CATRREVTGEQFF